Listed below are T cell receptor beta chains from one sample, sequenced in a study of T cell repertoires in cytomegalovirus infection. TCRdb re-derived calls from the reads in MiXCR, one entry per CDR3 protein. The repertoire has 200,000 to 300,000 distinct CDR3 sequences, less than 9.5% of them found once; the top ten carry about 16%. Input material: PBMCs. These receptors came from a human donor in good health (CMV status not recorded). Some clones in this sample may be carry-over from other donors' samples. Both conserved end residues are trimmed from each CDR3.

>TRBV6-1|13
ASRRTSGFNYEQY
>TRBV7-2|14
ASSLGGTVTNYGYT
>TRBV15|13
ATSAGPQWNQPQH
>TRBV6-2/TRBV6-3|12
ASRGPDMNTEAF
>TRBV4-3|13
ASSPGPSPYNEQF
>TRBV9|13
ASSVAGTGGSEQF
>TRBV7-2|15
ASSLSLRKYSNQPQH
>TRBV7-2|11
ASSLRPTDTQY
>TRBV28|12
ASRPQTGGSEQF
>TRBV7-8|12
ASRTGTLSYEQY
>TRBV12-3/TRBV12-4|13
ASREGGELNGELF
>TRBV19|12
ASSIGGVTAGYT
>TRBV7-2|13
ASSFYGTGTDTQY
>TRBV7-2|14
ASSSYRDRGFLPQH
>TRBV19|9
ASGGTRTQY
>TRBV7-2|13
ASSRAPQPVYEQY
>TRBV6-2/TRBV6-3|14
ASSTRVGGPQETQY
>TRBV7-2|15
ASSLALSGRIYNEQF
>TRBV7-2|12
ASSLAREGYEQY
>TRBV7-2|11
ASSRQFVDTQY
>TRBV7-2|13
ASSSKMGGPYGYT
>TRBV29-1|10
SVVKVGYEQY
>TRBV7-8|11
ASSYSDRQTQY
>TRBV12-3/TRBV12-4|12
ASRGTGQGEKLF
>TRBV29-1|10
SAGGANQPQH
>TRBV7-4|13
ASSLGSSPNTEAF
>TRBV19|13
ASSIDRAINTEAF
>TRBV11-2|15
ASSSLWGGPDTGELF
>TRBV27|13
ASSPFGAGNYGYT
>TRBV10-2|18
ASRHGTEESISSYNSPLH
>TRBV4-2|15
ASSQDRGDAGGNTIY
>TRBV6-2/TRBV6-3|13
ASSPGGKGNQPQH
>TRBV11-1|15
ASSDGQGPPSTDTQY
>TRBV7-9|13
ASSDPWAGAGTQY
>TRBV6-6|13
ASSWQGTSTDTQY
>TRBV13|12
ASSGAGSRTEAF
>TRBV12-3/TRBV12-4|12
ASRLAGHTGELF
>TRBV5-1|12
ASSQAETYNEQF
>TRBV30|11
AWSLRSGETQY
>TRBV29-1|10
SVGRAGTEAF